A selection of T cell receptor beta chains follows, all from one sample in a study of T cell responses to AZD1222 COVID-19 vaccine. The method was immunoSEQ multiplex PCR; TCRdb's version includes in-frame clones alone and lacks a portion of them. The sample has 100,000 to 150,000 clones, less than 95% seen once. The starting material was peripheral blood, obtained on day 0 of MenACWY control vaccination. These receptors were obtained from an adult in good health. Both conserved end residues are part of each CDR3. The D gene is left open where the match is weak. The size field is filled for only some rows; it gives once, few, many or a size class.

J: TRBJ2-3; D: NA; V: TRBV20-1; size: NA; length: 10; DNA: TGCAGTGCTAGGCCAGATACGCAGTATTTT; CDR3: CSARPDTQYF
J: TRBJ2-5; D: NA; V: TRBV13; size: NA; length: 13; DNA: TGTGCCAGCAGTCCGTCATATCAGGAGACCCAGTACTTC; CDR3: CASSPSYQETQYF
J: TRBJ1-1; D: TRBD1; V: TRBV6-6; size: NA; length: 12; DNA: TGTGCCAGCAGGCAACAGGGGCTTGAAGCTTTCTTT; CDR3: CASRQQGLEAFF
J: TRBJ2-7; D: NA; V: TRBV12-3/TRBV12-4; size: once; length: 11; DNA: TGTGCCAGCAGCCCAGGGGACGAGCAGTACTTC; CDR3: CASSPGDEQYF
J: TRBJ2-6; D: NA; V: TRBV5-5; size: NA; length: 16; DNA: TGTGCCAGCAGCCAACGAGCCCGGGGAGGGGCCAACGTCCTGACTTTC; CDR3: CASSQRARGGANVLTF
J: TRBJ1-3; D: NA; V: TRBV30; size: NA; length: 13; DNA: TGTGCCTGGAGTAGACAAAAGGTAAACACCATATATTTT; CDR3: CAWSRQKVNTIYF
J: TRBJ2-1; D: TRBD2; V: TRBV6-2/TRBV6-3; size: NA; length: 17; DNA: TGTGCCAGCAGTTACTCTAGCGGGGGGGCCTTCCACAATGAGCAGTTCTTC; CDR3: CASSYSSGGAFHNEQFF
J: TRBJ1-6; D: NA; V: TRBV9; size: NA; length: 13; DNA: TGTGCCAGCAGCGCGACGGTTAATTCACCCCTCCACTTT; CDR3: CASSATVNSPLHF
J: TRBJ1-3; D: NA; V: TRBV6-5; size: NA; length: 12; DNA: TGTGCCAGCAGGGAGGCTGGAAACACCATATATTTT; CDR3: CASREAGNTIYF
J: TRBJ2-5; D: NA; V: TRBV21-1; size: NA; length: 15; DNA: TGTGCCAGCAGCAACGAGGGACAGGGCGGAGAGACCCAGTACTTC; CDR3: CASSNEGQGGETQYF
J: TRBJ2-1; D: NA; V: TRBV3-1/TRBV3-2; size: NA; length: 14; DNA: TGTGCCAGCAGCCAAGACGTGACAAACAATGAGCAGTTCTTC; CDR3: CASSQDVTNNEQFF
J: TRBJ1-6; D: NA; V: TRBV19; size: NA; length: 15; DNA: TGTGCCAGTAGTACAGGGACTGCATATAATTCACCCCTCCACTTT; CDR3: CASSTGTAYNSPLHF
J: TRBJ1-2; D: NA; V: TRBV29-1; size: NA; length: 10; DNA: TGCAGCGCTGGGGGCCAGGGCTACACCTTC; CDR3: CSAGGQGYTF
J: TRBJ1-3; D: NA; V: TRBV5-1; size: NA; length: 15; DNA: TGCGCCAGCAGCTTGGGCAGACCTGGTAGAAACACCATATATTTT; CDR3: CASSLGRPGRNTIYF
J: TRBJ1-2; D: TRBD1; V: TRBV2; size: NA; length: 19; DNA: TGTGCCAGCAGTGGAGAACAGGGGTCGAGGGCTCTCGAGGTCTATGGCTACACCTTC; CDR3: CASSGEQGSRALEVYGYTF
J: TRBJ2-7; D: TRBD2; V: TRBV7-2; size: NA; length: 18; DNA: TGTGCCAGCAGCTTAGCCCGATCCAGCGGGAGGAGCTCCTACGAGCAGTACTTC; CDR3: CASSLARSSGRSSYEQYF
J: TRBJ2-3; D: NA; V: TRBV11-2; size: NA; length: 15; DNA: TGTGCCAGCAGGGAAGAGGGGGGGCTTGCAGATACGCAGTATTTT; CDR3: CASREEGGLADTQYF
J: TRBJ1-1; D: TRBD1; V: TRBV2; size: NA; length: 15; DNA: TGTGCCAGCAGTGACATGTGGACAGGGAACACTGAAGCTTTCTTT; CDR3: CASSDMWTGNTEAFF
J: TRBJ2-1; D: NA; V: TRBV30; size: NA; length: 12; DNA: TGTGCCTGGACAGGGGGGGACAATGAGCAGTTCTTC; CDR3: CAWTGGDNEQFF
J: TRBJ2-3; D: TRBD2; V: TRBV10-2; size: NA; length: 18; DNA: TGCGCCAGCAGTGGATTACCCGGACTAGCGGGGGATTCGGATACGCAGTATTTT; CDR3: CASSGLPGLAGDSDTQYF
J: TRBJ1-1; D: NA; V: TRBV28; size: once; length: 12; DNA: TGTGCCAGCAGCTCGGAGTGGGCGGAAGCTTTCTTT; CDR3: CASSSEWAEAFF
J: TRBJ2-5; D: TRBD2; V: TRBV6-1; size: NA; length: 15; DNA: TGTGCCAGCAGTGAATATACGGGGGGGAGAGAGACCCAGTACTTC; CDR3: CASSEYTGGRETQYF
J: TRBJ1-3; D: NA; V: TRBV4-2; size: NA; length: 15; DNA: TGTGCCAGCAGCCAAGACAGGCACTCTGGAAACACCATATATTTT; CDR3: CASSQDRHSGNTIYF
J: TRBJ1-4; D: TRBD1; V: TRBV10-3; size: NA; length: 14; DNA: TGTGCCATCACCACGGACAGGCGGGACGAAAAACTGTTTTTT; CDR3: CAITTDRRDEKLFF
J: TRBJ1-1; D: NA; V: TRBV19; size: NA; length: 13; DNA: TGTGCCACCGGGGACCAGGCCGGCACTGAAGCTTTCTTT; CDR3: CATGDQAGTEAFF
J: TRBJ2-1; D: NA; V: TRBV30; size: NA; length: 17; DNA: TGTGCCTGGAGTGTGCTTCAGCCCAGGGCTTGGGACAATGAGCAGTTCTTC; CDR3: CAWSVLQPRAWDNEQFF